These 9 T cell receptor beta chains were all obtained from the same sample, sequenced in a study of blood T cell repertoires in COVID-19. TCRdb keeps only in-frame clones here, not all; method: immunoSEQ multiplex PCR. Altogether roughly 200,000 clones are present, 85% being singletons, with the ten largest covering around 8%. Sequenced: peripheral blood. Receptor source: a woman aged 60-75 years with acute or convalescent COVID-19.

This chain joins TRBV19 and TRBJ1-1, with D possibly being TRBD1 (5 bases). V was shortened by 7 bases and J by 3 bases, with 15 bases between the two germline ends. Germline loops: CDR1 LNHDA, CDR2 SQIVND (reference sequence). The CDR3 sequence is 14 residues long. The CDR3 nucleotides are TGTGCCAGTAACCATCTGAACAGGCACACTGAAGCTTTCTTT. Protein product: CASNHLNRHTEAFF.

This clone occurred once. The V call is TRBV6-5, the J call TRBJ2-6, with unresolved D. The length of the CDR3 is 13 residues. From germline, CDR1 is MNHEY and CDR2 SVGAGI. V lost 8 bases and J 0 bases, leaving 5 bases between the germline ends. CDR3 sequence reads: CASHISGANVLTF. The CDR3 DNA sequence: TGTGCCAGCCACATCTCTGGGGCCAACGTCCTGACTTTC.

The chain is built from TRBV5-1 and TRBJ1-1; D gene uncertain. Germline lookup yields CDR1 SGHRS and CDR2 YFSETQ. V was trimmed by 7 bases and J by 1 base, leaving 14 bases between them. The CDR3 spans 14 residues. CDR3 DNA sequence: TGCGCCAGCTCCCGAGACATGGCGAACACTGAAGCTTTCTTT. The encoded protein is CASSRDMANTEAFF.

The CDR3 DNA reads TGTGCCAGCAGCTTAGTTACTAGATACGAGCAGTACTTC. This translates into CASSLVTRYEQYF. This rearrangement joins TRBV7-2 to TRBJ2-7; D perhaps matches TRBD2 (5 bases). The V end lost 1 base, the J end lost 4 bases, and 8 bases lay between the germline ends. This CDR3 has 13 amino acids. Germline CDR1 reads SGHTA; CDR2 reads FQGNSA.

The chain has TRBV2 and TRBJ1-2; D is possibly TRBD1 (5 bases). This CDR3 is 14 amino acids long. V was clipped by 2 bases and J by 6 bases, with 13 bases between them. Germline V gene data show CDR1 as SNHLY and CDR2 as FYNNEI. This CDR3 reads CASSENVIRDGYTF. CDR3 coding DNA: TGTGCCAGCAGTGAAAATGTGATCAGGGATGGCTACACCTTC.

The DNA for the CDR3 is TGTGCCAGCAGTTACATGCCGGGACAGGGGGCAAATGAGCAGTTCTTC. It yields the protein CASSYMPGQGANEQFF. The rearrangement uses TRBV6-2 or TRBV6-3 and TRBJ2-1, with 12 bases that match TRBD1. The CDR3 contains 16 residues. CDR1 is MNHEY and CDR2 is SVGEGT in the germline V gene. J was trimmed by 7 bases and V by 2 bases; bases with no gene match: 6.

The chain carries TRBV6-5 and TRBJ2-3, with D perhaps matching TRBD2 (7 bases). Germline assignment: CDR1 MNHEY and CDR2 SVGAGI. V dropped 0 bases and J dropped 4 bases, with 11 bases sitting between them. The CDR3 sequence is 15 residues long. In nucleotides, the CDR3 is TGTGCCAGCAGTTACTCGAGGGGGGGCCCAGATACGCAGTATTTT. Translation: CASSYSRGGPDTQYF.

The chain is built from TRBV10-3 and TRBJ2-2, with TRBD1 matching 8 bases. CDR3 length equals 15 residues. Germline V CDR1 and CDR2: ENHRY, SYGVKD. The junction had 10 bases not matched to a gene; V was cut back by 7 bases and J by 6 bases. CDR3 protein: CAINPDRGIAGELFF. CDR3 nucleotide sequence: TGTGCCATCAACCCCGACAGGGGAATTGCCGGGGAGCTGTTTTTT.

The gene calls are TRBV3-1 (or the pseudogene TRBV3-2) and TRBJ1-1, with D hard to call. Trimming pared 1 base from V and 5 bases from J, leaving 11 bases between. The CDR3 runs to 14 residues. The germline V gene has CDR1 LGHDT and CDR2 YNNKEL (reference sequence). CDR3 in DNA: TGTGCCAGCAGCCAAGGGGTCACGGGGACTGAAGCTTTCTTT. Encoded protein: CASSQGVTGTEAFF.